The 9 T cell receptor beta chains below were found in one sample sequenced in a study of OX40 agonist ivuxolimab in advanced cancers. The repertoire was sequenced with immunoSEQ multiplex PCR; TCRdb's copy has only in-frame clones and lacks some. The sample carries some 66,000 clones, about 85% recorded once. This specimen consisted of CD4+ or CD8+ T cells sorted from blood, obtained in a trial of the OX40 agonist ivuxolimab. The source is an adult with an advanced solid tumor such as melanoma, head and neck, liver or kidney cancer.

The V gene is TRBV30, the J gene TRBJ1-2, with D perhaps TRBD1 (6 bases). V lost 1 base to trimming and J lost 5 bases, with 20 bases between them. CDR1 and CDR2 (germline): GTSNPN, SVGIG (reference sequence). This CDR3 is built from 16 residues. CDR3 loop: CAWSAPRTGRGYGYTF. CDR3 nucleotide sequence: TGTGCCTGGAGTGCCCCACGAACAGGGAGGGGGTATGGCTACACCTTC. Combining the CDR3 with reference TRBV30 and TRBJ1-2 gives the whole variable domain SQTIHQWPATLVQPVGSPLSLECTVEGTSNPNLYWYRQAAGRGLQLLFYSVGIGQISSEVPQNLSASRPQDRQFILSSKKLLLSDSGFYLCAWSAPRTGRGYGYTFGSGTRLTVV.

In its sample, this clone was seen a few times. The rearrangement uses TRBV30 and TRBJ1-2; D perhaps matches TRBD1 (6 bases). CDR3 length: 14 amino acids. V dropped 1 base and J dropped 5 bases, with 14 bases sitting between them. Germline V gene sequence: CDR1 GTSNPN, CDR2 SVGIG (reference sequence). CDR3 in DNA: TGTGCCTGGAGTGGGTCAGGGGAGGAATATGGCTACACCTTC. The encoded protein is CAWSGSGEEYGYTF.

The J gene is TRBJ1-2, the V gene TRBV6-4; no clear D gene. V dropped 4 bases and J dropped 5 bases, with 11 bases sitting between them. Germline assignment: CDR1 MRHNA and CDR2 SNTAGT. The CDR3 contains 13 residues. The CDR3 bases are TGTGCCAGCAGTGTTGGACCGGGTTATGGCTACACCTTC. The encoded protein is CASSVGPGYGYTF.

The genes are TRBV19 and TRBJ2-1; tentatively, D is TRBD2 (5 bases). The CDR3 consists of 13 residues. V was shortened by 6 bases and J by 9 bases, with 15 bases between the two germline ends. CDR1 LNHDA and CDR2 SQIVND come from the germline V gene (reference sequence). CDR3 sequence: CASRSEGRGEQFF. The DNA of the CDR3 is TGTGCCAGTAGGAGTGAGGGTCGGGGTGAGCAGTTCTTC.

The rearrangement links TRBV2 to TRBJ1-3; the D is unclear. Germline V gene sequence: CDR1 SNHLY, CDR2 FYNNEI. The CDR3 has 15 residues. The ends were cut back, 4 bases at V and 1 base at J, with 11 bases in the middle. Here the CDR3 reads CASSANKRSGNTIYF. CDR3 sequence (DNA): TGTGCCAGCAGTGCGAATAAAAGATCTGGAAACACCATATATTTT.

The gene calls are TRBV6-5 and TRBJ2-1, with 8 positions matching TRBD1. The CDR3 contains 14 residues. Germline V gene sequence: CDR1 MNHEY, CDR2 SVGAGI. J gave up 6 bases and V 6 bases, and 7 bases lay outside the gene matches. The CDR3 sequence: CASSSPGGSNEQFF. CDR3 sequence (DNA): TGTGCCAGCAGCTCACCAGGGGGCTCCAATGAGCAGTTCTTC.

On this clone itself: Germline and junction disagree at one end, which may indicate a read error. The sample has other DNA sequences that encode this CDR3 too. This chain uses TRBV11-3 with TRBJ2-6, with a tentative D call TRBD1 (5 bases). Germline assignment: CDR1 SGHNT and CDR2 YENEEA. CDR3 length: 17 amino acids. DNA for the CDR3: TGTGCCAGCAGCCAACAGACCCTCAGCTCTGGGGCCAACGTTCTGACTTTC. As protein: CASSQQTLSSGANVLTF. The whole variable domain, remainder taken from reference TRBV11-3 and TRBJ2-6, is EAGVVQSPRYKIIEKKQPVAFWCNPISGHNTLYWYLQNLGQGPELLIRYENEEAVDDSQLPKDRFSAERLKGVDSTLKIQPAELGDSAVYLCASSQQTLSSGANVLTFGAGSRLTVL.

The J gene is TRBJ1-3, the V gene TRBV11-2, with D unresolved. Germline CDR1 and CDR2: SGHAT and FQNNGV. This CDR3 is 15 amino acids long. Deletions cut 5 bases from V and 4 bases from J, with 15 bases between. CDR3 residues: CASSPPPIGGNTIYF. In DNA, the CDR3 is TGTGCCAGCAGCCCCCCGCCGATAGGAGGAAACACCATATATTTT.

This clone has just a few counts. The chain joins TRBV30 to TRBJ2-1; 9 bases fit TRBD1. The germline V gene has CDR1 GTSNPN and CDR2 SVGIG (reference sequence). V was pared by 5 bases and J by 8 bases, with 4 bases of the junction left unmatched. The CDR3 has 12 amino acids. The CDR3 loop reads CAWGTGWDEQFF. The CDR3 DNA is TGTGCCTGGGGGACAGGGTGGGATGAGCAGTTCTTC.